The 14 T cell receptor beta chains in this list originate from one sample, sequenced in a study of human T cells and chemical hapten exposure. Time point described: patch test 2, 6 weeks after DPC sensitization. Treatment indicated: therapeutic diphenylcyclopropenone sensitization with weekly scalp DPC. TCRdb re-called the RACE reads through MiXCR, storing one row per CDR3 protein. The sample records 140,000 or so distinct CDR3 sequences, about 10% being singletons. Sequenced material: whole blood, taken in connection with sensitization to the hapten diphenylcyclopropenone (DPC). The receptor set was obtained from a woman in her forties or fifties with alopecia areata. Some clones in this sample may be carry-over from other donors' samples.

This clonotype occurred many times. V gene TRBV7-2 combines with J gene TRBJ2-2, with TRBD2 identical over 9 bases. CDR1 and CDR2 (germline): SGHTA, FQGNSA. The CDR3 is 18 amino acids. V lost 1 base to trimming and J lost 4 bases; unmatched junction nucleotides: 10. The CDR3 reads CASSLVPSGKIGTGELFF. The CDR3 DNA reads TGTGCCAGCAGCTTAGTGCCTAGCGGGAAGATCGGCACCGGGGAGCTGTTTTTT.

There are a few counts of this clonotype. V and J are TRBV12-3 or TRBV12-4 and TRBJ2-3, with 13 bases that match TRBD2. The CDR3 totals 16 residues. J lost 1 base, V lost 6 bases, and 4 bases had no gene match. CDR3 amino acids: CASSRLAGGGTDTQYF. CDR3 DNA: TGTGCCAGCAGCCGACTAGCGGGAGGAGGCACAGATACGCAGTATTTT.

This clonotype was seen ten or more times. The rearrangement uses TRBV27 and TRBJ2-7, with D perhaps being TRBD1 or TRBD2 (5 bases each). Germline values: CDR1 MNHEY, CDR2 SMNVEV (reference sequence). This CDR3 contains 14 residues. V was trimmed by 8 bases and J by 4 bases, leaving 18 bases between them. The CDR3: CASGVPGPWYEQYF. CDR3 coding DNA: TGTGCCAGCGGGGTACCGGGGCCATGGTACGAGCAGTACTTC.

This clonotype appeared many times. The chain has TRBV7-9 and TRBJ2-3; D ambiguous. V dropped 4 bases and J dropped 1 base, with 6 bases sitting between them. The CDR3 length is 13 residues. Germline CDR1 is SEHNR and CDR2 is FQNEAQ (reference sequence). CDR3 sequence: CASSSDGTDTQYF. The DNA of the CDR3 is TGTGCCAGCAGCTCCGACGGCACAGATACGCAGTATTTT. Based on the CDR3 plus reference TRBV7-9 and TRBJ2-3, the full variable domain is DTGVSQNPRHKITKRGQNVTFRCDPISEHNRLYWYRQTLGQGPEFLTYFQNEAQLEKSRLLSDRFSAERPKGSFSTLEIQRTEQGDSAMYLCASSSDGTDTQYFGPGTRLTVL.

The rearrangement uses TRBV6-6 and TRBJ2-1; 13 nucleotides agree with TRBD2. The V and J ends lost 5 bases and 0 bases, in that order; junction bases with no gene match: 4. The CDR3 has 17 amino acids. Germline lookup yields CDR1 MNHNY and CDR2 SVGAGI (reference sequence). CDR3 protein: CASSATSGRTSYNEQFF. The CDR3 region has the DNA TGTGCCAGCAGTGCGACTAGCGGGAGGACCTCCTACAATGAGCAGTTCTTC.

Points on this clonotype: The junction shows a germline mismatch at one end, possibly a read error. The chain joins TRBV7-8 to TRBJ2-1; 8 bases are shared with TRBD2. The CDR3 is 15 residues long. Germline-derived CDR1 and CDR2 are SGHVS and FQNEAQ. DNA of the CDR3: TGTGCCAACAGCCCGAGCGGGAGCGAGTACAATGAGCAGTTCTTC. Translating it yields CANSPSGSEYNEQFF. Looking up the rest from reference TRBV7-8 and TRBJ2-1 gives the full variable domain: GAGVSQSPRYKVAKRGQDVALRCDPISGHVSLFWYQQALGQGPEFLTYFQNEAQLDKSGLPSDRFFAERPEGSVSTLKIQRTQQEDSAVYLCANSPSGSEYNEQFFGPGTRLTVL.

The chain carries TRBV5-1 and TRBJ2-6; TRBD1 matches at 9 bases. CDR1 is SGHRS and CDR2 is YFSETQ in the germline V gene. This CDR3 is built from 17 residues. Germline trimming cut 6 bases from V and 0 bases from J; bases unmatched to any gene: 7. CDR3 sequence: CASTPGTGSSGANVLTF. The CDR3 DNA is TGCGCCAGCACCCCCGGGACAGGGAGCTCTGGGGCCAACGTCCTGACTTTC.

The chain joins TRBV29-1 to TRBJ2-3, with no clear D. Trimming shortened V by 1 base and J by 10 bases, and 6 bases separated the two germline ends. CDR1 is SQVTM, CDR2 ANQGSEA, per germline. The CDR3 contains 10 residues. This CDR3 reads CSVEVKAQYF. The CDR3, as DNA: TGCAGCGTTGAAGTCAAGGCGCAGTATTTT.

This clonotype was seen only a few times. The rearrangement joins TRBV19 to TRBJ2-5, with 7 nucleotides matching TRBD1. The CDR3 spans 13 residues. The J segment lost 5 bases and the V segment lost 6 bases, leaving 6 bases of the junction unmatched. From germline, CDR1 is LNHDA and CDR2 SQIVND (reference sequence). The CDR3 spells CASRTTGSETQYF. The DNA of the CDR3 is TGTGCCAGTAGGACGACAGGGTCGGAGACCCAGTACTTC.

CDR3 region: CASSLTEVTEAFF. The DNA of the CDR3 is TGTGCCAGCAGCTTGACAGAGGTCACTGAAGCTTTCTTT. This chain links TRBV7-3 with TRBJ1-1; TRBD1 might be the D (5 bases). Germline CDR1 is SGHTA and CDR2 is FQGTGA. This CDR3 has 13 amino acids. Trimming stripped 3 bases from V and 4 bases from J, with 9 bases between.

This clonotype was picked up many times. V and J are TRBV28 and TRBJ1-1; no clear D. V was pared by 1 base and J by 5 bases, with 8 bases between. Looked up from germline, CDR1 is MDHEN and CDR2 is SYDVKM. CDR3 length: 13 residues. CDR3 sequence reads: CASSLSGRTEAFF. The CDR3 DNA sequence: TGTGCCAGCAGTTTATCAGGAAGGACTGAAGCTTTCTTT.

In this sample, this clonotype turned up a few times. The rearrangement links TRBV10-3 to TRBJ2-7; no clear D. CDR3 size: 12 residues. CDR1 and CDR2 from the germline V gene are ENHRY and SYGVKD. V gave up 2 bases and J gave up 4 bases, with 6 bases separating them. The CDR3 region is CAISEELYEQYF. CDR3 bases: TGTGCCATCAGTGAGGAGCTTTACGAGCAGTACTTC.

This clonotype appeared a few times. This sequence joins TRBV6-6 and TRBJ2-7; 7 bases align to TRBD1. J was trimmed by 3 bases and V by 2 bases; bases with no gene match: 4. In germline, CDR1 is MNHNY, CDR2 SVGAGI (reference sequence). CDR3 length: 14 amino acids. The CDR3, as DNA: TGTGCCAGCAGTTACGGGTCAGGGGGCTACGAGCAGTACTTC. It encodes CASSYGSGGYEQYF.

This clonotype was counted at least ten times. V is TRBV30 and J is TRBJ1-1; D not resolved. Germline CDR1 is GTSNPN and CDR2 is SVGIG (reference sequence). V was cut by 3 bases and J by 2 bases, with 4 bases left in between. The CDR3 is 11 amino acids. The CDR3 nucleotides read TGTGCCTGGAGCTACAACACTGAAGCTTTCTTT. As protein: CAWSYNTEAFF.